One sample yielded the 10 T cell receptor beta chains listed below, sequenced in a study of T cell responses to AZD1222 COVID-19 vaccine. Some clones are missing from TCRdb's copy, which holds only in-frame ones; the method was immunoSEQ multiplex PCR. In the table there are approximately 82,000 clones, more than 90% of which are singletons. The specimen comprised peripheral blood, sampled on day 0 of AZD1222 vaccination. The source of these receptors is an adult in good health.

The rearrangement joins TRBV13 to TRBJ2-3; the D call may be TRBD1 or TRBD2 (5 bases each). V was pared by 3 bases and J by 6 bases, with 19 bases between. This CDR3 is built from 16 residues. Looked up from germline, CDR1 is PRHDT and CDR2 is FYEKMQ (reference sequence). The CDR3 coding sequence is TGTGCCAGCAGCTTGGGAAGGTGGGGGTCTAGGGATACGCAGTATTTT. Its protein product is CASSLGRWGSRDTQYF.

The chain has TRBV10-2 and TRBJ2-7; 11 bases line up with TRBD2. The CDR3 contains 15 residues. Germline V gene sequence: CDR1 WSHSY, CDR2 SAAADI. Trimming at V came to 8 bases and at J to 7 bases, leaving 13 bases not matched to a gene. The CDR3 region has the DNA TGCGCCAGCGCGGTTAGCGGGGGGGCTTATCAAGAGCAGTACTTC. Protein product: CASAVSGGAYQEQYF.

This chain joins TRBV11-2 and TRBJ1-4, with D possibly TRBD1 on 5 matching bases. V lost 7 bases, J lost 6 bases, and 15 bases lay in between. Germline V CDR1 and CDR2: SGHAT, FQNNGV. This CDR3 contains 14 residues. The CDR3 reads CASKRQLGDEKLFF. CDR3 nucleotide sequence: TGTGCCAGCAAAAGGCAACTGGGGGATGAAAAACTGTTTTTT.

The V gene is TRBV21-1, the J gene TRBJ1-5; the table's TRBD1 call for D was not verified on the DNA. TRBV21-1 is labeled a pseudogene. The length of the CDR3 is 16 residues. This CDR3 is CASSKANRAGNQPQHF. The DNA of the CDR3 is TGTGCCAGCAGCAAAGCGAACAGGGCCGGCAATCAGCCCCAGCATTTT.

This clone came up once. The chain uses TRBV7-2 and TRBJ2-1; 11 positions agree with TRBD2. The junction had 2 bases not matched to a gene; V was cut back by 4 bases and J by 12 bases. The CDR3 consists of 12 residues. The germline V gene has CDR1 SGHTA and CDR2 FQGNSA. CDR3 nucleotides: TGTGCCAGCAGCTACGGGACTAGCGGGCAGTTCTTC. Translated: CASSYGTSGQFF.

V usage is TRBV28 and J usage is TRBJ2-3, with 8 bases identical to TRBD2. The V gene's germline CDR1 is MDHEN and CDR2 SYDVKM. Trimming cost V 5 bases and J 2 bases; bases outside gene matches: 15. The CDR3 has 18 amino acids. DNA for the CDR3: TGTGCCAGCAGTCCAAGAGATAAGAGCGGGGGAGTCACAGATACGCAGTATTTT. Translated: CASSPRDKSGGVTDTQYF.

V gene TRBV7-9 combines with J gene TRBJ2-2; D assignment may be TRBD1 or TRBD2 (5 bases each). The germline V gene has CDR1 SEHNR and CDR2 FQNEAQ (reference sequence). The CDR3 spans 16 residues. Trimming shortened V by 0 bases and J by 5 bases, and 13 bases separated the two germline ends. In nucleotides, the CDR3 is TGTGCCAGCAGCTTAGCGCGGGCAGGGAGTACCGGGGAGCTGTTTTTT. This translates into CASSLARAGSTGELFF. The full variable domain, in which reference TRBV7-9 and TRBJ2-2 provide the parts outside the CDR3, is DTGVSQNPRHKITKRGQNVTFRCDPISEHNRLYWYRQTLGQGPEFLTYFQNEAQLEKSRLLSDRFSAERPKGSFSTLEIQRTEQGDSAMYLCASSLARAGSTGELFFGEGSRLTVL.

Only one count was recorded for this clone. V and J are TRBV11-2 and TRBJ2-7; D remains ambiguous. This CDR3 contains 13 residues. With 1 base removed from V and 9 bases from J, the gap between germline ends came to 13 bases. Per the germline V gene, CDR1 is SGHAT and CDR2 is FQNNGV. The CDR3, as DNA: TGTGCCAGCAGCTTAGGGGTCCAGTGGATGCAGTACTTC. This codes for CASSLGVQWMQYF.

The gene calls are TRBV7-9 and TRBJ1-2, with D perhaps matching TRBD1 (6 bases). The CDR3 consists of 13 residues. From germline, CDR1 is SEHNR and CDR2 FQNEAQ (reference sequence). The V and J ends lost 6 bases and 7 bases respectively, with 15 bases between them. CDR3 DNA: TGTGCCAGCAGGTCCACAGGGTCGCCTGGCTACACCTTC. Translated, it gives CASRSTGSPGYTF. The full variable domain, its missing parts supplied by reference TRBV7-9 and TRBJ1-2, is DTGVSQNPRHKITKRGQNVTFRCDPISEHNRLYWYRQTLGQGPEFLTYFQNEAQLEKSRLLSDRFSAERPKGSFSTLEIQRTEQGDSAMYLCASRSTGSPGYTFGSGTRLTVV.

The chain employs TRBV3-1 (or the pseudogene TRBV3-2) and TRBJ2-5; a weak D match, TRBD2 (5 bases). The CDR3 has 16 amino acids. Trimming took 3 bases from V and 8 from J, leaving 22 bases between them. Per germline, CDR1 LGHDT and CDR2 YNNKEL (reference sequence). The CDR3 coding sequence is TGTGCCAGCAGCCACTACCGAGGGCCACCCCCCCTTACCCAGTACTTC. Protein sequence: CASSHYRGPPPLTQYF.